The rows below give T cell receptor beta chains drawn from one sample of a study of early T cells in non-severe SARS-CoV-2 infection. One entry per CDR3 protein results from TCRdb running MiXCR on the 5' RACE reads. This table has more than 20,000 distinct CDR3 sequences, around 3.5% appearing once. The source material was whole blood. All receptors come from an adult who was a healthcare worker with PCR-confirmed SARS-CoV-2 infection or an uninfected control (not recorded which). Both conserved end residues are part of each CDR3. A D gene is named only where the DNA matches it firmly. Rows may omit the clone size; those that give it use once, few, many or a size class.

J gene: TRBJ2-7; D gene: TRBD2; V gene: TRBV15; clone size: many; CDR3 protein: CATSRERESYEQYF; CDR3 DNA: TGTGCCACCAGCAGAGAGCGGGAGTCCTACGAGCAGTACTTC
J gene: TRBJ1-2; D gene: .; V gene: TRBV7-3; clone size: few; CDR3 protein: CASSLSGQGPGYTF; CDR3 DNA: TGTGCCAGCAGCTTATCCGGGCAGGGTCCTGGCTACACCTTC
J gene: TRBJ1-1; D gene: .; V gene: TRBV2; clone size: many; CDR3 protein: CASSEAMNTEAFF; CDR3 DNA: TGTGCCAGCAGTGAGGCCATGAACACTGAAGCTTTCTTT
J gene: TRBJ2-3; D gene: TRBD2; V gene: TRBV7-2; clone size: many; CDR3 protein: CASSLYLIAGGSDTQYF; CDR3 DNA: TGTGCCAGCAGCTTGTATCTAATAGCGGGAGGCTCAGATACGCAGTATTTT
J gene: TRBJ1-5; D gene: TRBD1; V gene: TRBV24-1; clone size: .; CDR3 protein: CATSDRTGDSNQPQHF; CDR3 DNA: TGTGCCACCAGTGATCGGACAGGGGATAGCAATCAGCCCCAGCATTTT
J gene: TRBJ2-1; D gene: TRBD2; V gene: TRBV5-1; clone size: many; CDR3 protein: CASSWPRNSGGPYNEQFF; CDR3 DNA: TGCGCCAGCAGCTGGCCTCGGAATAGCGGGGGGCCTTACAATGAGCAGTTCTTC
J gene: TRBJ2-7; D gene: .; V gene: TRBV28; clone size: many; CDR3 protein: CASSLARYEQYF; CDR3 DNA: TGTGCCAGCAGTTTAGCTAGATACGAGCAGTACTTC
J gene: TRBJ2-1; D gene: .; V gene: TRBV7-8; clone size: .; CDR3 protein: CASSFTGLISDEQFF; CDR3 DNA: TGTGCCAGCAGCTTTACAGGGTTAATCTCCGATGAGCAGTTCTTC
J gene: TRBJ1-3; D gene: .; V gene: TRBV9; clone size: many; CDR3 protein: CASSVGPSNLSGNTIYF; CDR3 DNA: TGTGCCAGCAGCGTAGGACCCTCAAACCTCTCTGGAAACACCATATATTTT
J gene: TRBJ2-1; D gene: .; V gene: TRBV11-3; clone size: many; CDR3 protein: CASSRGARSYNEQFF; CDR3 DNA: TGTGCCAGCAGCCGGGGGGCTCGATCCTACAATGAGCAGTTCTTC
J gene: TRBJ1-5; D gene: .; V gene: TRBV29-1; clone size: many; CDR3 protein: CSAGTGVNQPQHF; CDR3 DNA: TGCAGCGCCGGGACGGGGGTTAATCAGCCCCAGCATTTT
J gene: TRBJ1-4; D gene: .; V gene: TRBV5-5; clone size: many; CDR3 protein: CASSLRPTPSTNEKLFF; CDR3 DNA: TGTGCCAGCAGCTTGCGCCCAACACCCTCAACTAATGAAAAACTGTTTTTT
J gene: TRBJ2-7; D gene: TRBD1; V gene: TRBV20-1; clone size: few; CDR3 protein: CSAPAGQGTYEQYF; CDR3 DNA: TGCAGTGCTCCGGCGGGACAGGGGACCTACGAGCAGTACTTC
J gene: TRBJ2-3; D gene: TRBD1; V gene: TRBV6-5; clone size: many; CDR3 protein: CASSYSPGGSTDTQYF; CDR3 DNA: TGTGCCAGCAGTTACTCCCCAGGGGGCTCCACAGATACGCAGTATTTT
J gene: TRBJ1-3; D gene: .; V gene: TRBV7-9; clone size: few; CDR3 protein: CASNRGGSGNTIYF; CDR3 DNA: TGTGCCAGCAATCGGGGGGGCTCTGGAAACACCATATATTTT
J gene: TRBJ2-5; D gene: TRBD2; V gene: TRBV6-5; clone size: many; CDR3 protein: CASRPGLAGGQETQYF; CDR3 DNA: TGTGCCAGCAGGCCGGGACTAGCGGGGGGGCAAGAGACCCAGTACTTC
J gene: TRBJ1-1; D gene: .; V gene: TRBV11-2; clone size: many; CDR3 protein: CASSLENQNTEAFF; CDR3 DNA: TGTGCCAGCAGCTTAGAAAACCAGAACACTGAAGCTTTCTTT
J gene: TRBJ2-7; D gene: TRBD2; V gene: TRBV28; clone size: many; CDR3 protein: CASSSPSGGSYEQYF; CDR3 DNA: TGTGCCAGCAGTTCCCCTAGCGGGGGTTCCTACGAGCAGTACTTC
J gene: TRBJ2-3; D gene: .; V gene: TRBV12-3/TRBV12-4; clone size: many; CDR3 protein: CASTPRGASDTQYF; CDR3 DNA: TGTGCCAGCACCCCTCGGGGGGCCTCAGATACGCAGTATTTT
J gene: TRBJ2-7; D gene: TRBD1; V gene: TRBV12-3/TRBV12-4; clone size: few; CDR3 protein: CASSWTGPSYEQYF; CDR3 DNA: TGTGCCAGCAGTTGGACAGGACCTTCCTACGAGCAGTACTTC
J gene: TRBJ2-1; D gene: TRBD1; V gene: TRBV12-3/TRBV12-4; clone size: many; CDR3 protein: CASSFSRDRGPYEQFF; CDR3 DNA: TGTGCCAGCAGTTTTTCCCGGGACAGGGGGCCTTATGAGCAGTTCTTC
J gene: TRBJ2-7; D gene: .; V gene: TRBV7-2; clone size: many; CDR3 protein: CASSFPGLDYEQYF; CDR3 DNA: TGTGCCAGCAGCTTCCCGGGATTAGACTACGAGCAGTACTTC
J gene: TRBJ2-7; D gene: .; V gene: TRBV6-6; clone size: many; CDR3 protein: CASSYKTVPYEQYF; CDR3 DNA: TGTGCCAGCAGTTACAAAACGGTCCCCTACGAGCAGTACTTC
J gene: TRBJ2-2; D gene: TRBD1; V gene: TRBV14; clone size: few; CDR3 protein: CASSTTGGRTGELFF; CDR3 DNA: TGTGCCAGCAGCACAACAGGGGGCCGTACCGGGGAGCTGTTTTTT
J gene: TRBJ2-3; D gene: TRBD2; V gene: TRBV27; clone size: .; CDR3 protein: CVSRLAGGITDTQYF; CDR3 DNA: TGTGTCAGCAGACTAGCGGGAGGGATCACAGATACGCAGTATTTT
J gene: TRBJ2-1; D gene: TRBD2; V gene: TRBV15; clone size: many; CDR3 protein: CATSRELAEQFF; CDR3 DNA: TGTGCCACCAGCAGAGAACTAGCGGAGCAGTTCTTC
J gene: TRBJ2-1; D gene: .; V gene: TRBV30; clone size: .; CDR3 protein: CAWSVQSEQFF; CDR3 DNA: TGTGCCTGGAGTGTACAGAGTGAGCAGTTCTTC
J gene: TRBJ1-2; D gene: TRBD1; V gene: TRBV19; clone size: .; CDR3 protein: CASSPGQVYGYTF; CDR3 DNA: TGTGCCAGTAGCCCGGGACAGGTCTATGGCTACACCTTC
J gene: TRBJ1-5; D gene: TRBD1; V gene: TRBV30; clone size: many; CDR3 protein: CALSGQLNQPQHF; CDR3 DNA: TGTGCCTTGTCGGGACAGCTAAATCAGCCCCAGCATTTT
J gene: TRBJ1-5; D gene: .; V gene: TRBV12-3/TRBV12-4; clone size: many; CDR3 protein: CASSGDTSSNQPQHF; CDR3 DNA: TGTGCCAGCAGTGGGGACACGTCTAGCAATCAGCCCCAGCATTTT
J gene: TRBJ1-4; D gene: .; V gene: TRBV20-1; clone size: few; CDR3 protein: CSAISEGEKLFF; CDR3 DNA: TGCAGTGCTATATCCGAAGGAGAAAAACTGTTTTTT
J gene: TRBJ2-3; D gene: .; V gene: TRBV6-1; clone size: many; CDR3 protein: CASEGLLEDTQYF; CDR3 DNA: TGTGCCAGCGAGGGACTTTTAGAGGATACGCAGTATTTT
J gene: TRBJ1-2; D gene: .; V gene: TRBV7-2; clone size: many; CDR3 protein: CASSSTGTYGYTF; CDR3 DNA: TGTGCCAGCAGCTCCACAGGGACTTATGGCTACACCTTC
J gene: TRBJ2-5; D gene: TRBD2; V gene: TRBV14; clone size: many; CDR3 protein: CASSQEDPVGLAGLETQYF; CDR3 DNA: TGTGCCAGCAGCCAAGAAGACCCTGTGGGACTAGCGGGTTTGGAGACCCAGTACTTC
J gene: TRBJ2-1; D gene: .; V gene: TRBV27; clone size: many; CDR3 protein: CASSVQGFSYNEQFF; CDR3 DNA: TGTGCCAGCAGTGTACAGGGTTTCTCCTACAATGAGCAGTTCTTC